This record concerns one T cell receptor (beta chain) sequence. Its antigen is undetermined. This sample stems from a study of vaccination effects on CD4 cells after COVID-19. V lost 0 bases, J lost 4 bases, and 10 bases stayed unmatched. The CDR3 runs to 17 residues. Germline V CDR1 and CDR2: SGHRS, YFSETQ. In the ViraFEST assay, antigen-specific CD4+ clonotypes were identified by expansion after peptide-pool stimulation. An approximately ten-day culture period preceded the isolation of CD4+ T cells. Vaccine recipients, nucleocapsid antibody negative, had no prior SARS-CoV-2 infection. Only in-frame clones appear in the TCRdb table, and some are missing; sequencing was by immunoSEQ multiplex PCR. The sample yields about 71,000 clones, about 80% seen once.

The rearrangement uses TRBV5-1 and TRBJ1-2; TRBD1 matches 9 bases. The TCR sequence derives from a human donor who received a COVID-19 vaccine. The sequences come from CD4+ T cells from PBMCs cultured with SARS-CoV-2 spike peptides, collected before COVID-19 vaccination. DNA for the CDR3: TGCGCCAGCAGCTTGGCCCACGGACAGGGGTTTAGCTATGGCTACACCTTC. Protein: CASSLAHGQGFSYGYTF. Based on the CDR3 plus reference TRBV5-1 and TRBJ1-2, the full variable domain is KAGVTQTPRYLIKTRGQQVTLSCSPISGHRSVSWYQQTPGQGLQFLFEYFSETQRNKGNFPGRFSGRQFSNSRSEMNVSTLELGDSALYLCASSLAHGQGFSYGYTFGSGTRLTVV.